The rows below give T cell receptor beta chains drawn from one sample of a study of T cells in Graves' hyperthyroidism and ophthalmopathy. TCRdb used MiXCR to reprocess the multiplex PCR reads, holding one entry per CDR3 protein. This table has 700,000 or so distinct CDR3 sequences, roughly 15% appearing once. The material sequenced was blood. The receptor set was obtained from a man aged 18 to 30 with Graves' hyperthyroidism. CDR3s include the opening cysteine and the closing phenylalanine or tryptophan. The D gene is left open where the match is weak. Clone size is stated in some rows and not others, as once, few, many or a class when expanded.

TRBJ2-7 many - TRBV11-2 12 CASSLWSYEQYF TGTGCCAGCAGCTTATGGTCCTACGAGCAGTACTTC
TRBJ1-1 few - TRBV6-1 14 CASSEDWTDTEAFF TGTGCCAGCAGTGAAGACTGGACAGACACTGAAGCTTTCTTT
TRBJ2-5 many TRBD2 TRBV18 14 CASSPFLAEETQYF TGTGCCAGCTCACCATTCCTAGCGGAAGAGACCCAGTACTTC
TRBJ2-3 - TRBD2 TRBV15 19 CATSRTILLGLAGADTQYF TGTGCCACCAGCCGTACGATTCTTCTGGGACTAGCGGGAGCAGATACGCAGTATTTT
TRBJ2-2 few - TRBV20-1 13 CSASPTGTGELFF TGCAGTGCAAGCCCGACCGGCACCGGGGAGCTGTTTTTT
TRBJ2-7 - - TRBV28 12 CASSLLYYEQYF TGTGCCAGCAGTCTTCTCTATTACGAGCAGTACTTC
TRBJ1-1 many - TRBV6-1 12 CATSPMNTEAFF TGTGCCACCTCTCCCATGAACACTGAAGCTTTCTTT
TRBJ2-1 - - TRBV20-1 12 CSARQGPNEQFF TGCAGTGCTAGACAGGGGCCCAATGAGCAGTTCTTC
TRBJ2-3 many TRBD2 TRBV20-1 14 CSAPEGGSTDTQYF TGCAGTGCCCCGGAGGGAGGGAGCACAGATACGCAGTATTTT
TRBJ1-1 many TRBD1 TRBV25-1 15 CASSPPERGLTEAFF TGTGCCAGCAGTCCACCCGAAAGGGGGCTTACTGAAGCTTTCTTT
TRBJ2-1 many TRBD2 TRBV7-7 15 CASSPREVSYNEQFF TGTGCTAGCAGCCCTCGGGAGGTTTCCTACAATGAGCAGTTCTTC